The T cell receptor beta chain under discussion was sequenced for a study of human T cells and chemical hapten exposure. Study as a whole: On 2 cm by 2 cm of upper inner arm skin, sensitization was performed with 2% DPC. The study's findings and limits: Counts of expanded TCRs at PT1 were positively correlated with patch test score.

Comments on this clonotype: Antigen: not known.

With 9 bases clipped from V and 2 bases from J, the junction kept 3 bases outside the gene matches. Germline loops: CDR1 ENHRY, CDR2 SYGVKD. There are 13 residues in the CDR3. Time point here: pre-sensitization, week 0. As for treatment: therapeutic diphenylcyclopropenone sensitization with weekly scalp DPC. The study used a library that attached unique molecular identifiers to individual cDNA molecules. Per the original data handling: Just over 95,000 TCRs per sample was the median, with a range of about 20,000 to 690,600. TCRdb ran MiXCR on the RACE reads and lists one entry per CDR3 protein. TCRdb's processing, not the authors', yielded these V and J calls. The table lists around 350,000 distinct CDR3 sequences, roughly 6% of them singletons.

This chain connects TRBV10-3 to TRBJ1-2; 10 positions match TRBD1. This clonotype was obtained from a woman under 30 with alopecia areata. Some clones in this sample may be carry-over from other donors' samples. This specimen was whole blood, taken in connection with sensitization to the hapten diphenylcyclopropenone (DPC). The CDR3 bases are TGTGCCATGGGGGGACAGGGGAACTATGGCTACACCTTC. The encoded protein is CAMGGQGNYGYTF.